The text below deals with one TCR beta chain. Its specificity is unknown. Sequenced by immunoSEQ multiplex PCR; TCRdb stores in-frame clones only, minus some. This table has around 1,900,000 clones, 93% appearing once. The CDR3 has 14 residues. The V and J ends lost 5 bases and 3 bases, in that order; junction bases with no gene match: 7. CDR1 MNHEY and CDR2 SMNVEV come from the germline V gene (reference sequence). Naive CD8 cells comprised CD45RO-negative, CCR7-positively selected cells, excluding terminally differentiated effector memory CD45RA+ cells. This specimen comes from a study of shared clonotypes between healthy human individuals. About the research overall: CD8 memory received one plate per donor, CD8 naive two, CD4 memory three and CD4 naive three. The study's findings and limits: Sample collection involved blood only; tissue repertoires are likely different. Generally, estimated richness proved larger in naive subsets than it did in memory subsets. A handful of donors had around 5.5% of their naive CD4 clonotypes in common.

The sample comprised naive CD8+ T cells from PBMCs. The sequence was collected from a young man in good health. Some clones in this sample may be carry-over from other donors' samples. The rearrangement links TRBV27 to TRBJ2-7; TRBD2 aligns across 7 bases. CDR3 DNA sequence: TGTGCCAGCAGTAGGCTAGCGGCCCTCTACGAGCAGTACTTC. It codes for CASSRLAALYEQYF.